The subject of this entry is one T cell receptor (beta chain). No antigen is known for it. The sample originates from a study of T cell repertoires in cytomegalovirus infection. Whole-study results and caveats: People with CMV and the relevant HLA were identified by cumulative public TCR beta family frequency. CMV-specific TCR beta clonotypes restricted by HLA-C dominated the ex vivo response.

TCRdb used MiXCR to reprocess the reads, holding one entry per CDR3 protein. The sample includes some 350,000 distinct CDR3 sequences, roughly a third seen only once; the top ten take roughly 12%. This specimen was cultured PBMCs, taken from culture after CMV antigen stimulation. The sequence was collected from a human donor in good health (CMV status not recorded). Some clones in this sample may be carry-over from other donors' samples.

For the CDR3, the DNA is TGTGCCAGCAGCCCCGGACAGGGGTATGGTCGGCCCCAGCATTTT. This translates into CASSPGQGYGRPQHF. The V call is TRBV6-2 or TRBV6-3, the J call TRBJ1-5; 9 bases are a match to TRBD1. Germline CDR1 is MNHEY and CDR2 is SVGEGT. The length of the CDR3 is 15 residues. V lost 6 bases and J lost 9; bases outside the gene matches: 12.